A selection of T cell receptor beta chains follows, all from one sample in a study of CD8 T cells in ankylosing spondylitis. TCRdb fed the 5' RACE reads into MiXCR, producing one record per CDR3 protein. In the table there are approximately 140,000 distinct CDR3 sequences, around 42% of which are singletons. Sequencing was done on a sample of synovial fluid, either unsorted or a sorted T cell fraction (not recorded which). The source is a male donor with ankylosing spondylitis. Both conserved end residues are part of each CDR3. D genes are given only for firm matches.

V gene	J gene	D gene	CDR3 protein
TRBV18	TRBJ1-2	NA	CASSTRGGYGYTF
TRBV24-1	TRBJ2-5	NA	CATSALGETQYF
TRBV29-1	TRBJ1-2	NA	CSVWRGARGYTF
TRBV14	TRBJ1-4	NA	CASSQGGWVNEKLFF
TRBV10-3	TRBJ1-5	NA	CAIRNKPGRILPSNQPQHF
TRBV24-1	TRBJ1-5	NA	CATSDSGGYQPQHF
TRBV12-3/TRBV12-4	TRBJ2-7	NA	CASSGTGTHTYEQYF
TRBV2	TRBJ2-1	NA	CASSESGYYTPRPPYNEQFF
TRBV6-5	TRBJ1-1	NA	CASSYRAGTEAFF
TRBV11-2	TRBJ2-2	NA	CASSPDYYTGELFF
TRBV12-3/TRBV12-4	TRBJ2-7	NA	CASRGGREQYF
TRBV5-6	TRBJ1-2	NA	CASSPGGGAVHGYTF
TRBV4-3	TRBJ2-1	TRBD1	CASSQGTGGSYNEQFF
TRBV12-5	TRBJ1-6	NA	CASGSGTDLTSYNSPLHF
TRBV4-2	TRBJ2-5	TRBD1	CASSQGKYRGQETQYF
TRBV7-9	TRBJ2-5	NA	CASSLSGRAVRETQYF
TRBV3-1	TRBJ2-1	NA	CASSQDLLGGHEQFF
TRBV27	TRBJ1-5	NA	CASSLWGHFAPYQPQHF
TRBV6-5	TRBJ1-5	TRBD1	CASSYTLRDRINQPQHF
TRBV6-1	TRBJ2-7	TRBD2	CASSQLTSGEYEQYF
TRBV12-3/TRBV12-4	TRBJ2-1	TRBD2	CASSYRSGASYNEQFF
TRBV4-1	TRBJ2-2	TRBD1	CASSQVYRGSGPVNTGELFF
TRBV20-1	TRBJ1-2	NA	CSARDSYRLNYGYTF
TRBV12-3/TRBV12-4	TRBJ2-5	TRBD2	CASIHSRDYTETQYF
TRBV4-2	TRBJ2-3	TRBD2	CASSQGFLAASYTDTQYF
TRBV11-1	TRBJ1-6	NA	CASSFGGSNSSYNSPLHF
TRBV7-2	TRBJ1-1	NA	CASSFYSVPWGTEAFF
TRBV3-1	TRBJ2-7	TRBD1	CASSQGTDRENEQYF
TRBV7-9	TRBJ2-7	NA	CASSSLTAPYEQYF
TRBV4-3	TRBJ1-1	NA	CASSRNGWGFTEAFF
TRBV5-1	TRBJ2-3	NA	CASSGRPEGLLVTDTQYF
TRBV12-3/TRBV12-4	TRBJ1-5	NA	CASRAGLINQPQHF
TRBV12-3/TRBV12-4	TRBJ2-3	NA	CTSSLYPPGLRDLPDTQYF
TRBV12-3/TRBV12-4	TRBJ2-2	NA	CATHRGFWCGELFF
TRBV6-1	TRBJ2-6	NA	CASSLWRTTLGANVLTF
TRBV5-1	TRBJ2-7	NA	CASSLTQAPPYEQYF